A selection of T cell receptor beta chains follows, all from one sample in a study of T cells after somatic rescue of genetic block. Measured with immunoSEQ multiplex PCR; TCRdb has only the in-frame clones, and not every one. The data hold about 68,000 clones, with around 90% observed a single time. Material for sequencing was peripheral blood mononuclear cells (PBMCs). Receptor source: a man aged 35 to 55. Each CDR3 is given with its conserved first and last residue. Each record gives: CDR3 DNA, CDR3 protein, clone size, D gene, J gene, V gene. The D gene is left open where the match is weak. The listing skips clone size in some rows; elsewhere it reads once, few, many or a size class.

CDR3nt: TGTGCCAGCAGTGACCCGGAAAGATTT; CDR3aa: CASSDPERF; abundance: .; d_gene: .; j_gene: TRBJ1-1; v_gene: TRBV6-4
CDR3nt: TGTGCCAGCAGCTTTGCGGGGACAGGGGGGCATAATTCACCCCTCCACTTT; CDR3aa: CASSFAGTGGHNSPLHF; abundance: .; d_gene: TRBD1; j_gene: TRBJ1-6; v_gene: TRBV7-4
CDR3nt: TGTGCCAGCAGTTTTGCCCGACACAACACTGAAGCTTTCTTT; CDR3aa: CASSFARHNTEAFF; abundance: .; d_gene: .; j_gene: TRBJ1-1; v_gene: TRBV28
CDR3nt: TGCGCCAGCAGCCCGGGGACTAGCTCCACCTACGAGCAGTACTTC; CDR3aa: CASSPGTSSTYEQYF; abundance: .; d_gene: TRBD2; j_gene: TRBJ2-7; v_gene: TRBV5-1
CDR3nt: TGTGCCATCAGTCTTACAGGGAACACTGAAGCTTTCTTT; CDR3aa: CAISLTGNTEAFF; abundance: .; d_gene: .; j_gene: TRBJ1-1; v_gene: TRBV10-3
CDR3nt: TGTGCCAGCAGCTTTAGCGGGGCTAGCACAGATACGCAGTATTTT; CDR3aa: CASSFSGASTDTQYF; abundance: .; d_gene: TRBD2; j_gene: TRBJ2-3; v_gene: TRBV11-2
CDR3nt: TGTGCCAGTAGCCCCGACAGGGTGGGGGAGCAGTACTTC; CDR3aa: CASSPDRVGEQYF; abundance: .; d_gene: TRBD1; j_gene: TRBJ2-7; v_gene: TRBV19
CDR3nt: TGTGCCAGTAGTATTTCGGCCGGTAGCAATCAGCCCCAGCATTTT; CDR3aa: CASSISAGSNQPQHF; abundance: .; d_gene: .; j_gene: TRBJ1-5; v_gene: TRBV19
CDR3nt: TGTGCCATCAGTGAGTCTAGACCAGGGGTTGGGGACTATGGCTACACCTTC; CDR3aa: CAISESRPGVGDYGYTF; abundance: .; d_gene: .; j_gene: TRBJ1-2; v_gene: TRBV10-3
CDR3nt: TGTGCCAGCAGCGCCGGGACAGGGGGCTACGAGCAGTACTTC; CDR3aa: CASSAGTGGYEQYF; abundance: .; d_gene: TRBD1; j_gene: TRBJ2-7; v_gene: TRBV9
CDR3nt: TGTGCCAGCAGGGATAGACAGGGAGGTGGCTATGGCTACACCTTC; CDR3aa: CASRDRQGGGYGYTF; abundance: .; d_gene: TRBD1; j_gene: TRBJ1-2; v_gene: TRBV2
CDR3nt: TGTGCCAGCTCACCACCGGGACCCAACTGGGGGGGTGAGCAGTTCTTC; CDR3aa: CASSPPGPNWGGEQFF; abundance: .; d_gene: TRBD2; j_gene: TRBJ2-1; v_gene: TRBV18
CDR3nt: TGTGCCAGCAGCCACAGGGGAAATACGCAGTATTTT; CDR3aa: CASSHRGNTQYF; abundance: .; d_gene: TRBD1; j_gene: TRBJ2-3; v_gene: TRBV7-2
CDR3nt: TGTGCCAGCAGCGCCGCGGGATACCAAGAGACCCAGTACTTC; CDR3aa: CASSAAGYQETQYF; abundance: .; d_gene: .; j_gene: TRBJ2-5; v_gene: TRBV28
CDR3nt: TGTGCCAGCAGCCAAACGACTAGCGGGGGAGGAGAGACCCAGTACTTC; CDR3aa: CASSQTTSGGGETQYF; abundance: .; d_gene: TRBD2; j_gene: TRBJ2-5; v_gene: TRBV5-4
CDR3nt: TGTGCCAGCAGCCCTGCTAGCACAGATACGCAGTATTTT; CDR3aa: CASSPASTDTQYF; abundance: .; d_gene: .; j_gene: TRBJ2-3; v_gene: TRBV7-2
CDR3nt: TGTGCCAGCAGCACCGGGACTGGGACCTACGAGCAGTACTTC; CDR3aa: CASSTGTGTYEQYF; abundance: .; d_gene: .; j_gene: TRBJ2-7; v_gene: TRBV5-8
CDR3nt: TGTGCCAGCAACCCGGCGGGAGGGTTCTCCTACGAGCAGTACTTC; CDR3aa: CASNPAGGFSYEQYF; abundance: .; d_gene: TRBD2; j_gene: TRBJ2-7; v_gene: TRBV5-6
CDR3nt: TGTGCCAGTAGCCTACTAGCGGATACGCAGTATTTT; CDR3aa: CASSLLADTQYF; abundance: .; d_gene: TRBD2; j_gene: TRBJ2-3; v_gene: TRBV19
CDR3nt: TGTGCCTGGGGGGAGCGCGGGTATGGCTACACCTTC; CDR3aa: CAWGERGYGYTF; abundance: .; d_gene: .; j_gene: TRBJ1-2; v_gene: TRBV30
CDR3nt: TGCGCCAGCAGCCGTGCGGGAGTCCTAGATACGCAGTATTTT; CDR3aa: CASSRAGVLDTQYF; abundance: .; d_gene: TRBD2; j_gene: TRBJ2-3; v_gene: TRBV4-1
CDR3nt: TGTGCCAGCAGCGTAGGGGGGGCTTACGGGACAGCCCATTCACCCCTCCACTTT; CDR3aa: CASSVGGAYGTAHSPLHF; abundance: .; d_gene: TRBD1; j_gene: TRBJ1-6; v_gene: TRBV9
CDR3nt: TGTGCCAGCAGTCGGACAGGGTTCTACGAGCAGTACTTC; CDR3aa: CASSRTGFYEQYF; abundance: .; d_gene: TRBD1; j_gene: TRBJ2-7; v_gene: TRBV7-9
CDR3nt: TGTGCCAGTAGTATCTTGTCGGGGAATGTCTACGAGCAGTACTTC; CDR3aa: CASSILSGNVYEQYF; abundance: .; d_gene: .; j_gene: TRBJ2-7; v_gene: TRBV19
CDR3nt: TGTGCCAGCAGCCAGGGTAACACCGGGGAGCTGTTTTTT; CDR3aa: CASSQGNTGELFF; abundance: .; d_gene: .; j_gene: TRBJ2-2; v_gene: TRBV14
CDR3nt: TGTGCCAGCAGTTTATGGGCTAGCGGGGGCAATGAGCAGTTCTTC; CDR3aa: CASSLWASGGNEQFF; abundance: once; d_gene: TRBD2; j_gene: TRBJ2-1; v_gene: TRBV28
CDR3nt: TGTGCCAGCAGTTTATGGGGAGGGTACTATGGCTACACCTTC; CDR3aa: CASSLWGGYYGYTF; abundance: .; d_gene: .; j_gene: TRBJ1-2; v_gene: TRBV28
CDR3nt: TGTGCCAGCAGCTTAAGGGGACAGGGGCCCTACGAGCAGTACTTC; CDR3aa: CASSLRGQGPYEQYF; abundance: once; d_gene: TRBD1; j_gene: TRBJ2-7; v_gene: TRBV11-2
CDR3nt: TGTGCCAGCAGCGCGACGAACCAATACAGGGATAGGGCCGGGGAGCTGTTTTTT; CDR3aa: CASSATNQYRDRAGELFF; abundance: .; d_gene: .; j_gene: TRBJ2-2; v_gene: TRBV7-2
CDR3nt: TGTGCCAGCAGCTTAGAGAGGGACACTGAAGCTTTCTTT; CDR3aa: CASSLERDTEAFF; abundance: .; d_gene: .; j_gene: TRBJ1-1; v_gene: TRBV11-3
CDR3nt: TGCGCCAGCAGCCAAGGTCCCCCGGGACAGGTACTTACTAATGAAAAACTGTTTTTT; CDR3aa: CASSQGPPGQVLTNEKLFF; abundance: .; d_gene: TRBD1; j_gene: TRBJ1-4; v_gene: TRBV4-3
CDR3nt: TGTGCCAGCAGCCCATGGGACAGGGTGGGTCCCGGGGAGCTGTTTTTT; CDR3aa: CASSPWDRVGPGELFF; abundance: .; d_gene: TRBD1; j_gene: TRBJ2-2; v_gene: TRBV5-4
CDR3nt: TGTGCCAGCAGCCCCGGGACCGCAGCCAAAAACATTCAGTACTTC; CDR3aa: CASSPGTAAKNIQYF; abundance: .; d_gene: .; j_gene: TRBJ2-4; v_gene: TRBV7-2
CDR3nt: TGTGCCAGCAGGCCCCCCGGACAGGGAAGCGAGCAGTACTTC; CDR3aa: CASRPPGQGSEQYF; abundance: .; d_gene: TRBD1; j_gene: TRBJ2-7; v_gene: TRBV6-5
CDR3nt: TGTGCCAGCAGCCACGGACGGTTTACCTACGAGCAGTACTTC; CDR3aa: CASSHGRFTYEQYF; abundance: .; d_gene: .; j_gene: TRBJ2-7; v_gene: TRBV7-8
CDR3nt: TGTGCCAGCAGCTTGTTGGGCGGGAGGAGCGTAGGGGAGCTGTTTTTT; CDR3aa: CASSLLGGRSVGELFF; abundance: .; d_gene: TRBD2; j_gene: TRBJ2-2; v_gene: TRBV5-6
CDR3nt: TGTGCCAGCAGTGAAGAGGTCCCTGGGACAGATACGCAGTATTTT; CDR3aa: CASSEEVPGTDTQYF; abundance: .; d_gene: .; j_gene: TRBJ2-3; v_gene: TRBV2
CDR3nt: TGTGCCAGTGGTAGGGAGGGGACCTACGAGCAGTACTTC; CDR3aa: CASGREGTYEQYF; abundance: .; d_gene: TRBD2; j_gene: TRBJ2-7; v_gene: TRBV19
CDR3nt: TGTGCCAGCTCACTGGGACTTAGCACAGATACGCAGTATTTT; CDR3aa: CASSLGLSTDTQYF; abundance: .; d_gene: .; j_gene: TRBJ2-3; v_gene: TRBV18
CDR3nt: TGTGCTAGCAGCTTAGTTACAGGGCCTGGGGGCTACACCTTC; CDR3aa: CASSLVTGPGGYTF; abundance: .; d_gene: .; j_gene: TRBJ1-2; v_gene: TRBV7-7
CDR3nt: TGTGCCAGCAGCTTAGTGGCGGCGACAAGGACCCAGTACTTC; CDR3aa: CASSLVAATRTQYF; abundance: .; d_gene: .; j_gene: TRBJ2-5; v_gene: TRBV11-2
CDR3nt: TGCGCCAGCAGCCATGGACAGGAAGGAAACACCATATATTTT; CDR3aa: CASSHGQEGNTIYF; abundance: .; d_gene: TRBD1; j_gene: TRBJ1-3; v_gene: TRBV5-1
CDR3nt: TGTGCCAGCAGTGATGAGCGGGGGGGCCGGACAGATACGCAGTATTTT; CDR3aa: CASSDERGGRTDTQYF; abundance: .; d_gene: TRBD2; j_gene: TRBJ2-3; v_gene: TRBV6-1
CDR3nt: TGTGCCAGCAGTGAAAACCAGGGCCAGCCCCAGCATTTT; CDR3aa: CASSENQGQPQHF; abundance: .; d_gene: .; j_gene: TRBJ1-5; v_gene: TRBV6-1
CDR3nt: TGTGCCAGCAGCTTGGGGCTAAGCGGACCCCAAGGAACCCAGTACTTC; CDR3aa: CASSLGLSGPQGTQYF; abundance: .; d_gene: .; j_gene: TRBJ2-5; v_gene: TRBV7-2
CDR3nt: TGTGCCAGCAGTCGGGACAGTTATGGCTACACCTTC; CDR3aa: CASSRDSYGYTF; abundance: once; d_gene: TRBD1; j_gene: TRBJ1-2; v_gene: TRBV28
CDR3nt: TGTGCCAGCAGCTTATTGTCGGTTTCCCCAGCTAACTATGGCTACACCTTC; CDR3aa: CASSLLSVSPANYGYTF; abundance: .; d_gene: .; j_gene: TRBJ1-2; v_gene: TRBV7-8
CDR3nt: TGCAGCGTTGTTAAGCGGGGGGGCCTAACCGGGGAGCTGTTTTTT; CDR3aa: CSVVKRGGLTGELFF; abundance: .; d_gene: TRBD2; j_gene: TRBJ2-2; v_gene: TRBV29-1
CDR3nt: TGTGCCAGCCAAACCGGACAGGGTCCTAGCGGGGAGCTGTTTTTT; CDR3aa: CASQTGQGPSGELFF; abundance: .; d_gene: TRBD1; j_gene: TRBJ2-2; v_gene: TRBV2
CDR3nt: TGTGCCAGTAACCCGGGACAGGGTAGTAACATTCAGTACTTC; CDR3aa: CASNPGQGSNIQYF; abundance: .; d_gene: TRBD1; j_gene: TRBJ2-4; v_gene: TRBV19
CDR3nt: TGTGCCAGTAGTATCACGGGGGCGGACTATGGCTACACCTTC; CDR3aa: CASSITGADYGYTF; abundance: once; d_gene: .; j_gene: TRBJ1-2; v_gene: TRBV19
CDR3nt: TGCGCCAGCAGCTTGGGGGCGGGGTGGGGCTACACCTTC; CDR3aa: CASSLGAGWGYTF; abundance: .; d_gene: .; j_gene: TRBJ1-2; v_gene: TRBV5-1
CDR3nt: TGTGCCAGCAGCGGCGGACTAGCGGGGGGGTACACAGATACGCAGTATTTT; CDR3aa: CASSGGLAGGYTDTQYF; abundance: .; d_gene: TRBD2; j_gene: TRBJ2-3; v_gene: TRBV9